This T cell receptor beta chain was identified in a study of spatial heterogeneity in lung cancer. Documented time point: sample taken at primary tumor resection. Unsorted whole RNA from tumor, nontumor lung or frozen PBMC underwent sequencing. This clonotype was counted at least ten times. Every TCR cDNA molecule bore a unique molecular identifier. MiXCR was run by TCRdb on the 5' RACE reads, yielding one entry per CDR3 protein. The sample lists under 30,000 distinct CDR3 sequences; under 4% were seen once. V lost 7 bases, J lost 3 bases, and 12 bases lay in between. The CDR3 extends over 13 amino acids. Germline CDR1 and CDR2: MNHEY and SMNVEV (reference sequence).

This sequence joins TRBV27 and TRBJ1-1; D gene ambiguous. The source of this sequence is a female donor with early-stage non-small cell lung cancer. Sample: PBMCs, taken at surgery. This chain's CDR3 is CASTRDRDTEAFF. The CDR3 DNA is TGTGCCAGCACCCGAGACCGGGACACTGAAGCTTTCTTT.